This T cell receptor beta chain was recovered during a study of naive and memory T cell subsets. To note about this clonotype: The antigen remains unidentified.

Overnight CMV lysate stimulation of fresh PBMCs defined donor CMV status by CD4+ IFNgamma. Cells stained for CD3, CD4, CD8, CD45RA, CD27 and viability were sorted into four CD45RA/CD27 subsets. Study outcomes and limitations: Each distinct alpha or beta sequence counts as one clonotype. The power law exponent of TCR abundance differed between naive and memory cells.

Both TRBC1 and TRBC2 were covered by a beta constant-region primer of two equimolar oligonucleotides. TCRdb passed the UMI-ligation and nested PCR reads through MiXCR, listing each CDR3 protein once. The sample carries 130,000 to 150,000 distinct CDR3 sequences, over 15% recorded once. The receptor was isolated from a human donor in good health. Sequenced sample: naive CD4+ T cells from blood.

The DNA for the CDR3 is TGTGCCAGCAGCTCTAGGACAGGGGGCAGTGAAAAACTGTTTTTT. Its protein product is CASSSRTGGSEKLFF. V is TRBV12-3 or TRBV12-4 and J is TRBJ1-4, with TRBD1 identical over 11 bases. CDR3 length: 15 amino acids. Losses at the gene ends were 6 bases for V and 7 bases for J; bases not matched to a gene: 7.